This TCR beta chain was captured by sequencing in a study of T cell changes during pregnancy in multiple sclerosis. Clones were sequenced by immunoSEQ multiplex PCR, and TCRdb holds only the in-frame ones, with some missing. The table includes approximately 20,000 clones, 80% to 95% detected once. The germline gives CDR1 SGHDT, CDR2 YYEEEE. This CDR3 has 14 residues. Trimming stripped 3 bases from V and 4 bases from J, with 10 bases between. This clonotype was obtained from a female donor with multiple sclerosis, enrolled in a pregnancy study. Sample: CD4+ T cells from peripheral blood mononuclear cells, taken in the third trimester of pregnancy. The V and J genes are TRBV5-6 and TRBJ1-4; D is possibly TRBD1 (6 bases). CDR3 sequence (DNA): TGTGCCAGCAGCTACGACAGGATTAATGAAAAACTGTTTTTT. Translating it yields CASSYDRINEKLFF.